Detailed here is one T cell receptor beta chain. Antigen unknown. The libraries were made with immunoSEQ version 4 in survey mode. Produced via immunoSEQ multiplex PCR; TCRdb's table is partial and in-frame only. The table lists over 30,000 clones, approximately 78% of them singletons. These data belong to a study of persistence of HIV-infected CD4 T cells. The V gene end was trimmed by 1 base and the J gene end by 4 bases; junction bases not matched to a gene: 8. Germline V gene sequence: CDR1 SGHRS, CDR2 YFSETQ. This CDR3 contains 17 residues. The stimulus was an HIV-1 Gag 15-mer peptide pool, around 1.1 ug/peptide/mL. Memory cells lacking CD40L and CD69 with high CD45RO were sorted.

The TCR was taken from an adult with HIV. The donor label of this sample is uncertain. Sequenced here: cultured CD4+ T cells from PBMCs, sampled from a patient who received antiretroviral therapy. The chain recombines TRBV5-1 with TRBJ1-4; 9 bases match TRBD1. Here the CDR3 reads CASSLWGTGRGNEKLFF. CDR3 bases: TGCGCCAGCAGCTTGTGGGGGACAGGGCGGGGTAATGAAAAACTGTTTTTT.